These T cell receptor beta chains were read from a single sample in a study of cytomegalovirus exposure and HLA in healthy donors. This table comes from immunoSEQ multiplex PCR, and its TCRdb copy is limited to in-frame clones, with some not included. The repertoire holds about 98,000 clones, roughly 76% seen once, with over 2% in the top ten. The sample taken for sequencing was PBMCs. The receptors shown here come from a man aged 50 to 60 in good health and CMV-seronegative. CDR3s include the opening cysteine and the closing phenylalanine or tryptophan. A D gene is named only where the DNA matches it firmly. Where a row states a size, it is once, few, many or the class of an expanded clone; other rows omit it.

d_gene	v_gene	abundance	j_gene	CDR3aa	CDR3nt
TRBD2	TRBV7-9	-	TRBJ2-5	CASSLSSGGRAQETQYF	TGTGCCAGCAGCTTATCCTCGGGCGGGAGGGCCCAGGAGACCCAGTACTTC
TRBD1	TRBV10-1	-	TRBJ1-1	CASRAELGQGSSGSTEAFF	TGCGCCAGCAGGGCCGAGCTTGGACAGGGGTCTTCGGGTAGCACTGAAGCTTTCTTT
-	TRBV12-5	-	TRBJ2-5	CASGLNLATSEETQYF	TGTGCTAGTGGTTTGAACCTAGCGACCTCTGAGGAGACCCAGTACTTC
TRBD1	TRBV5-1	-	TRBJ1-1	CASSLETGGKGKAFF	TGCGCCAGCAGCTTGGAAACAGGGGGCAAGGGCAAAGCTTTCTTT
TRBD2	TRBV9	-	TRBJ2-1	CASSKLAESYNEQFF	TGTGCCAGCAGCAAGCTAGCGGAAAGTTACAATGAGCAGTTCTTC
TRBD2	TRBV6-6	few	TRBJ2-7	CASSSGLAADYEQYF	TGTGCCAGCAGTTCGGGACTAGCGGCCGACTACGAACAGTACTTC
-	TRBV27	-	TRBJ1-5	CASSLEAYNQPQHF	TGTGCCAGCAGTTTAGAGGCTTACAATCAGCCCCAGCATTTT
-	TRBV2	-	TRBJ1-5	CASSQTGNSNQPQHF	TGTGCCAGCAGTCAAACAGGGAATAGCAATCAGCCCCAGCATTTT
-	TRBV28	-	TRBJ1-2	CASSLRGLGYTF	TGTGCCAGCAGTTTAAGGGGACTTGGCTACACCTTC
TRBD2	TRBV12-5	-	TRBJ2-7	CASGLVPGGRLAGGVYEQYF	TGTGCTAGTGGTTTGGTGCCCGGTGGGAGACTAGCGGGAGGGGTCTACGAGCAGTACTTC
TRBD2	TRBV15	few	TRBJ2-7	CATSGTSDVFKQYF	TGTGCCACCAGCGGGACTAGCGATGTCTTCAAGCAGTACTTC
TRBD2	TRBV7-6	-	TRBJ2-1	CASSSSGGPYNEQFF	TGTGCCAGCAGCTCAAGCGGGGGACCCTACAATGAGCAGTTCTTC
-	TRBV19	few	TRBJ2-5	CASSIRLYQETQYF	TGTGCCAGTAGTATCAGACTGTACCAAGAGACCCAGTACTTC
-	TRBV6-5	-	TRBJ2-7	CASMWGQGYEQYF	TGTGCCAGCATGTGGGGGCAGGGCTACGAGCAGTACTTC
TRBD2	TRBV9	-	TRBJ2-3	CASSVAPLGGSRTDTQYF	TGTGCCAGCAGCGTAGCCCCTCTGGGCGGGAGCCGCACAGATACGCAGTATTTT
-	TRBV5-1	-	TRBJ2-5	CASSFTGHGETQYF	TGCGCCAGCAGCTTCACAGGGCACGGCGAGACCCAGTACTTC
-	TRBV4-2	-	TRBJ1-1	CASSQSGSMNTEAFF	TGTGCCAGCAGCCAATCAGGGTCCATGAACACTGAAGCTTTCTTT
TRBD2	TRBV6-5	medium-sized	TRBJ2-7	CASRYRGGNEQYF	TGTGCCAGCAGATATCGGGGAGGGAACGAGCAGTACTTC
-	TRBV19	-	TRBJ1-1	CASSPRGGYTEAFF	TGTGCCAGTAGTCCACGAGGGGGATACACTGAAGCTTTCTTT
TRBD1	TRBV28	-	TRBJ1-4	CASFGPGGKNEKLFF	TGTGCCAGCTTTGGCCCAGGGGGCAAAAATGAAAAACTGTTTTTT
-	TRBV18	-	TRBJ2-4	CASSPPSQGNIQYF	TGTGCCAGCTCACCACCGTCGCAGGGTAACATTCAGTACTTC
-	TRBV11-2	-	TRBJ2-7	CASSLEAREQYF	TGTGCCAGCAGCTTAGAGGCCAGGGAGCAGTACTTC
-	TRBV7-9	once	TRBJ2-3	CASSRGGRTDTQYF	TGTGCCAGCAGCCGAGGCGGTCGCACAGATACGCAGTATTTT
-	TRBV7-2	-	TRBJ2-2	CASSFSQVTTGELFF	TGTGCCAGCAGCTTTAGCCAAGTTACCACCGGGGAGCTGTTTTTT
TRBD1	TRBV10-3	few	TRBJ2-2	CAISERGQGANTGELFF	TGTGCCATCAGTGAAAGGGGACAGGGGGCTAACACCGGGGAGCTGTTTTTT
TRBD2	TRBV9	-	TRBJ2-3	CASSVASRGREGRTDTQYF	TGTGCCAGCAGCGTAGCTTCTCGAGGGCGGGAGGGCCGCACAGATACGCAGTATTTT
TRBD1	TRBV2	-	TRBJ2-7	CASSPGQGAYEQYF	TGTGCCAGCAGTCCGGGACAGGGAGCCTACGAGCAGTACTTC
TRBD2	TRBV5-5	-	TRBJ2-1	CASSPLPGLAGSEQFF	TGTGCCAGCAGCCCCTTACCGGGACTAGCGGGGTCTGAGCAGTTCTTC
-	TRBV19	-	TRBJ2-7	CASSNRVDSYEQYF	TGTGCCAGTAGTAACAGGGTCGACTCCTACGAGCAGTACTTC
-	TRBV6-5	-	TRBJ2-7	CASRADRLGSYEQYF	TGTGCCAGCAGAGCCGACAGGCTAGGCTCCTACGAGCAGTACTTC
TRBD1	TRBV27	-	TRBJ1-1	CASSLFAGGTEAFF	TGTGCCAGCAGTTTATTTGCAGGGGGAACTGAAGCTTTCTTT
-	TRBV27	-	TRBJ1-1	CASSFATRNTEAFF	TGTGCCAGCAGTTTCGCCACAAGAAACACTGAAGCTTTCTTT
-	TRBV11-2	-	TRBJ1-2	CASSLGGDPGYTF	TGTGCCAGCAGCTTAGGCGGAGATCCGGGCTACACCTTC
-	TRBV5-1	-	TRBJ2-6	CASSLVVVERGGSGANILTF	TGCGCCAGCAGCTTGGTTGTAGTTGAGAGGGGAGGCTCTGGGGCCAACATCCTGACTTTC
-	TRBV9	-	TRBJ1-2	CASSPGDSYGYTF	TGTGCCAGCAGCCCGGGGGACTCCTATGGCTACACCTTC
-	TRBV2	-	TRBJ1-2	CASTVSYGYTF	TGTGCCAGCACCGTGTCCTATGGCTACACCTTC
-	TRBV7-7	-	TRBJ2-3	CASSLGRAPTDTQYF	TGTGCTAGCAGCTTAGGCAGGGCCCCCACAGATACGCAGTATTTT
TRBD1	TRBV5-5	few	TRBJ1-1	CASSPGGLNTEAFF	TGTGCCAGCAGCCCAGGGGGGCTGAACACTGAAGCTTTCTTT
TRBD1	TRBV5-4	few	TRBJ2-1	CASSSARDRAYNEQFF	TGTGCCAGCAGCAGCGCGCGGGACAGGGCTTACAATGAGCAGTTCTTC
TRBD1	TRBV28	-	TRBJ1-1	CASSGRQGWNTEAFF	TGTGCCAGCAGTGGACGACAGGGATGGAACACTGAAGCTTTCTTT
-	TRBV11-2	-	TRBJ2-2	CASSLISRGHGELFF	TGTGCCAGCAGCTTAATTTCCCGGGGTCACGGGGAGCTGTTTTTT
-	TRBV27	once	TRBJ1-4	CASSPWGGYEKLFF	TGTGCCAGCAGCCCATGGGGGGGATATGAAAAACTGTTTTTT
-	TRBV6-5	-	TRBJ2-7	CASRPPGDAREQYF	TGTGCCAGCAGACCCCCGGGGGACGCGAGGGAGCAGTACTTC
-	TRBV18	-	TRBJ1-1	CASSPGHLNTEAFF	TGTGCCAGCTCACCGGGACACCTGAACACTGAAGCTTTCTTT
TRBD1	TRBV27	-	TRBJ2-3	CASKVRTGATDTQYF	TGTGCCAGCAAGGTTAGGACAGGGGCCACAGATACGCAGTATTTT
-	TRBV29-1	-	TRBJ1-2	CSVEDAPGDGYTF	TGCAGCGTGGAAGATGCCCCGGGGGATGGCTACACCTTC
-	TRBV5-6	-	TRBJ2-1	CASSHRGTGQFF	TGTGCCAGCAGCCATAGGGGGACGGGGCAGTTCTTC
TRBD1	TRBV25-1	-	TRBJ1-6	CASSGDRGMDSPLHF	TGTGCCAGCAGTGGAGACAGGGGAATGGATTCACCCCTCCACTTT
TRBD1	TRBV15	few	TRBJ2-1	CATSRELYGTGKGDNEQFF	TGTGCCACCAGCAGAGAGCTTTATGGGACAGGGAAGGGAGACAATGAGCAGTTCTTC
-	TRBV4-2	few	TRBJ1-6	CASSLSGIGNSPLHF	TGTGCCAGCAGCCTTTCCGGGATCGGGAATTCACCCCTCCACTTT
-	TRBV15	-	TRBJ1-1	CAPRFHGGSDTEAFF	TGTGCCCCAAGATTCCACGGGGGGTCCGACACTGAAGCTTTCTTT
-	TRBV2	-	TRBJ1-4	CASSARTAKNEKLFF	TGTGCCAGCAGCGCGCGGACAGCTAAAAATGAAAAACTGTTTTTT
TRBD1	TRBV5-1	few	TRBJ2-7	CASRMTGTEQYF	TGCGCCAGCAGGATGACAGGGACGGAGCAGTACTTC